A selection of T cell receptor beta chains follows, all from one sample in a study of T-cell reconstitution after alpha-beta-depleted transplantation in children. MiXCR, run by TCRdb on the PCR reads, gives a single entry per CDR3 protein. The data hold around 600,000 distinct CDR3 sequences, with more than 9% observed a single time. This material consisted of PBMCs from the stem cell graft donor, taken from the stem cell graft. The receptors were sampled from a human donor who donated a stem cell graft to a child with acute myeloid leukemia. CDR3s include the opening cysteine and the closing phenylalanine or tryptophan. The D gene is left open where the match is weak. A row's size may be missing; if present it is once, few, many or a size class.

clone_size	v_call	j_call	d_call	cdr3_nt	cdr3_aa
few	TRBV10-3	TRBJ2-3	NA	TGTGCCATCAGTGAGTCGACTCCGGGCACAGATACGCAGTATTTT	CAISESTPGTDTQYF
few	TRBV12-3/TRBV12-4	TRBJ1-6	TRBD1	TGTGCCAGCAGTTTAGTAACAGGGGGTTCACCCCTCCACTTT	CASSLVTGGSPLHF
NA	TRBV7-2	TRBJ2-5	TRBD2	TGTGCCAGCAGCTTAGTACGGGGACTGGCTGGGGGGGACCAGTACTTC	CASSLVRGLAGGDQYF
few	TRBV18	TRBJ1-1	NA	TGTGCCAGCTCACCCCTGCTTGCAGGGGCAGGAACTGAAGCTTTCTTT	CASSPLLAGAGTEAFF
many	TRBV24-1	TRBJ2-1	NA	TGTGCCACCAGTGATTTTGGCCAAGCGGGCTCCTACAATGAGCAGTTCTTC	CATSDFGQAGSYNEQFF
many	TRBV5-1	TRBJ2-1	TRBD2	TGCGCCAGCAGGCCGACTAGCATGTATTACAATGAGCAGTTCTTC	CASRPTSMYYNEQFF
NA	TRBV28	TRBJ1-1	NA	TGTGCCAGCAGTTTAGTCAGGGGTGTCACTGAAGCTTTCTTT	CASSLVRGVTEAFF
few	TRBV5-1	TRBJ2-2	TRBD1	TGCGCCAGCAGCGGGGACAGGGGGAACACCGGGGAGCTGTTTTTT	CASSGDRGNTGELFF
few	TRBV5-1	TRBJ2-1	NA	TGCGCCAGCAGCATGAGTGTGTTGGATGAGCAGTTCTTC	CASSMSVLDEQFF
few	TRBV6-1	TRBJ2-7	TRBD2	TGTGCCAGCAGTGAAAAGGGCGGGAGCCAATCCTACGAGCAGTACTTC	CASSEKGGSQSYEQYF
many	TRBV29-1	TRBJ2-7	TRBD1	TGCAGCGCAGGTGGGGACAGGGTAGTCCACGAGCAGTACTTC	CSAGGDRVVHEQYF
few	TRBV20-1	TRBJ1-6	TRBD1	TGCAGTGCTAGTATAAACAGGGGAGGTTCACCCCTCCACTTT	CSASINRGGSPLHF
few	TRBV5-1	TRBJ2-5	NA	TGCGCCAGCAGCTTGGCGTCAGGGGTGATGGAGACCCAGTACTTC	CASSLASGVMETQYF
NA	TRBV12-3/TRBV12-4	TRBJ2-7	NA	TGTGCCAGCAGTTTAGCGCGGGGACGGACCTCCTACGAGCAGTACTTC	CASSLARGRTSYEQYF
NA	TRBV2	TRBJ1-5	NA	TGTGCCAGCAGAGTAGGAGAAAATAGCAATCAGCCCCAGCATTTT	CASRVGENSNQPQHF
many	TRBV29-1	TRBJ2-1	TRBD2	TGCAGCGTTGACGGGGGGAGCATGTACGATGAGCAGTTCTTC	CSVDGGSMYDEQFF
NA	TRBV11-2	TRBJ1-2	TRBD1	TGTGCCAGCAGCCCCCGGACAGGGGTCGGCTACACCTTC	CASSPRTGVGYTF
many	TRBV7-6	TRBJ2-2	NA	TGTGCCAGCAGCTTAGGGAGTACGGGGGCAACCGGGGAGCTGTTTTTT	CASSLGSTGATGELFF
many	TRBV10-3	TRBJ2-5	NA	TGTGCCATCAGTGAGTCGTGGGGCGAGCGGGTCTTTCAAGAGACCCAGTACTTC	CAISESWGERVFQETQYF
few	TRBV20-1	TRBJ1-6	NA	TGCAGTGCACCCGGGACTGGGGGATCACCCCTCCACTTT	CSAPGTGGSPLHF
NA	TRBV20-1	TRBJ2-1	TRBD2	TGCAGTGCTAGGCGGGGAGGGAGCTCCTACAATGAGCAGTTCTTC	CSARRGGSSYNEQFF
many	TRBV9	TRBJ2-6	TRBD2	TGTGCCAGCAGCGTAGAGCGGGGGCGCCTTTCTGGGGCCAACGTCCTGACTTTC	CASSVERGRLSGANVLTF
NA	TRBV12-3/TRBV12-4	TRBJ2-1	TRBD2	TGTGCCACCACGACCGGGACTAGCGGGACCTACAATGAGCAGTTCTTC	CATTTGTSGTYNEQFF
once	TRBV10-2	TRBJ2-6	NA	TGCGCCAGCAGCCTCGCCCAATCTGGGGCCAACGTCCTGACTTTC	CASSLAQSGANVLTF
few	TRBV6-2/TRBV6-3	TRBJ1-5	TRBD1	TGTGCCAGCACCACCTGGACAGGGGGCGGCCAGCCCCAGCATTTT	CASTTWTGGGQPQHF
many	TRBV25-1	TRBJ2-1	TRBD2	TGTGCCAGCAGTGATAGGGGACTAGCTCCCAATGAGCAGTTCTTC	CASSDRGLAPNEQFF
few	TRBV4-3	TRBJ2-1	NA	TGCGCCAGCAGCCGCAGCGGAGCGGCCAGCTCCTACAATGAGCAGTTCTTC	CASSRSGAASSYNEQFF